Presented here are 22 T cell receptor beta chains from one specimen sequenced in a study of shared T cell receptors in the human thymus. Sequencing was performed with immunoSEQ multiplex PCR; in TCRdb, only in-frame clones are kept and a portion is missing. The table has a few hundred thousand clones, 95% seen once; the top ten hold approximately 0.02%. Sequencing used thymocytes. Every receptor here comes from a human donor.

This chain connects TRBV27 to TRBJ1-1; D gene ambiguous. The germline V gene encodes CDR1 MNHEY and CDR2 SMNVEV (reference sequence). Trimming left V 0 bases short and J 4 bases short, with 15 bases between. This CDR3 region has 16 residues. CDR3 nucleotides: TGTGCCAGCAGTTTATCTGAGAGGGATTTGACCACTGAAGCTTTCTTT. Translation: CASSLSERDLTTEAFF.

The gene calls are TRBV21-1 and TRBJ2-1; TRBD2 reflects the table's D call only, with no check against the DNA. TRBV21-1 is reported as a pseudogene. The CDR3 length is 17 residues. Here the CDR3 reads CASSKETSGNAYNEQFF. The CDR3 DNA follows: TGTGCCAGCAGCAAAGAAACTAGCGGTAATGCCTACAATGAGCAGTTCTTC.

This chain connects TRBV5-1 to TRBJ1-3, with D hard to call. Germline V gives CDR1 SGHRS, CDR2 YFSETQ. Trimming removed 2 bases from V and 3 bases from J, with 12 bases in between. The CDR3 contains 15 residues. CDR3 bases: TGCGCCAGCAGCTTACGGGGTGAGGGTGGAAACACCATATATTTT. Translated, it gives CASSLRGEGGNTIYF.

The chain uses TRBV28 and TRBJ1-5, with unresolved D. V was clipped by 4 bases and J by 2 bases, with 12 bases between them. This CDR3 contains 15 residues. Germline loops: CDR1 MDHEN, CDR2 SYDVKM. CDR3 coding DNA: TGTGCCAGCAGTTCCACCCCGCGGGGCAATCAGCCCCAGCATTTT. This sequence encodes CASSSTPRGNQPQHF.

The chain recombines TRBV20-1 with TRBJ2-3; the D call may be TRBD1 or TRBD2 (6 bases each). Germline CDR1 DFQATT, CDR2 SNEGSKA (reference sequence). The ends were cut back, 6 bases at V and 11 bases at J, with 15 bases in the middle. The CDR3 covers 11 residues. The chain's CDR3 is CSAPSGGGQYF. CDR3 nucleotide sequence: TGCAGTGCCCCATCTGGAGGGGGGCAGTATTTT.

This clone was observed once. V and J are TRBV28 and TRBJ1-2, with D hard to call. The CDR3 loop spans 14 amino acids. Deletions cut 11 bases from V and 6 bases from J, with 22 bases between. The germline CDR1 and CDR2 sequences are MDHEN and SYDVKM. The CDR3 here is CAGRGGLHTDGYTF. CDR3 nucleotides: TGTGCCGGCCGGGGAGGGCTCCACACCGATGGCTACACCTTC.

The chain links TRBV4-3 to TRBJ2-7; TRBD2 is a possible D gene (6 bases). This CDR3 contains 15 residues. CDR1 and CDR2 (germline): LGHNA, YSLEER. V shed 1 base and J shed 2 bases, with 12 bases lying between them. CDR3 DNA sequence: TGCGCCAGCAGCCAAGCCCCTAGCGAGACCTACGAGCAGTACTTC. It is translated as CASSQAPSETYEQYF.

The chain combines TRBV10-3 with TRBJ2-7, with a possible D match to TRBD2 (6 bases). Germline V CDR1 and CDR2: ENHRY, SYGVKD. The CDR3 covers 12 residues. The V end was cut by 7 bases, the J end by 6 bases, with 13 bases between. The DNA of the CDR3 is TGTGCCATCATGGCTAGCGATAGCGAGCAGTACTTC. It yields the protein CAIMASDSEQYF.

The count of this clone is one. The J gene is TRBJ2-7, the V gene TRBV30; TRBD2 agrees at 8 bases. Germline lookup yields CDR1 GTSNPN and CDR2 SVGIG (reference sequence). Trimming cost V 1 base and J 3 bases; bases outside gene matches: 5. This CDR3 is built from 14 residues. This CDR3 is CAWSERGTHYEQYF. Written as DNA, the CDR3 is TGTGCCTGGAGTGAGCGGGGGACCCACTACGAGCAGTACTTC.

CDR3 nucleotides: TGCGCCAGCAGCCAACTAGAGTCGGCGGGAGAATTCGGTACGCAGTATTTT. This codes for CASSQLESAGEFGTQYF. This sequence joins TRBV4-3 and TRBJ2-3; 7 nucleotides match TRBD2. V lost 2 bases, J lost 8 bases, and 16 bases stayed unmatched. Germline CDR1 LGHNA, CDR2 YSLEER. The CDR3 loop spans 17 amino acids.

The genes are TRBV11-3 and TRBJ1-1; D perhaps matches TRBD1 (6 bases). V lost 5 bases and J lost 5, with 21 bases in between. Germline-derived CDR1 and CDR2 are SGHNT and YENEEA. This CDR3 comprises 16 residues. DNA of the CDR3: TGTGCCAGCAGCCCTTCCTCCAGGGGAGGGATAACTGAAGCTTTCTTT. Translated: CASSPSSRGGITEAFF.

This sequence joins TRBV19 and TRBJ1-1; D not resolved. V was trimmed by 6 bases and J by 6 bases, leaving 14 bases between them. This CDR3 comprises 13 residues. The germline V gene has CDR1 LNHDA and CDR2 SQIVND (reference sequence). The CDR3 loop is CASSLGEASEAFF. The CDR3 DNA sequence: TGTGCCAGTAGCCTGGGAGAGGCATCTGAAGCTTTCTTT.

The genes are TRBV28 and TRBJ1-2, with TRBD1 matching 7 bases. Losses at the gene ends were 3 bases for V and 7 bases for J; bases not matched to a gene: 14. CDR1 and CDR2 (germline): MDHEN, SYDVKM. The CDR3 loop spans 16 amino acids. The CDR3 nucleotides are TGTGCCAGCAGTTTGGAGGCCGGAGGGGGCAAGGGTGGCTACACCTTC. Residues: CASSLEAGGGKGGYTF.

This clone is a singleton in its sample. The chain employs TRBV28 and TRBJ2-7, with D perhaps matching TRBD2 (5 bases). The CDR3 covers 16 residues. V was clipped by 5 bases and J by 3 bases, with 20 bases between them. Germline V gene data show CDR1 as MDHEN and CDR2 as SYDVKM. CDR3 loop: CASSPPNSVHFYEQYF. CDR3 sequence (DNA): TGTGCCAGCAGTCCCCCCAATAGCGTGCATTTCTACGAGCAGTACTTC.

This clone was detected only once. The chain combines TRBV7-9 with TRBJ2-1, with TRBD2 matching over 9 bases. V shed 1 base and J 4 bases; nucleotides not matched to a gene: 5. The CDR3 is 16 amino acids. Germline CDR1 is SEHNR and CDR2 is FQNEAQ (reference sequence). The chain's CDR3 is CASSLDLAGQYNEQFF. The CDR3 region has the DNA TGTGCCAGCAGCTTAGACCTAGCGGGGCAATACAATGAGCAGTTCTTC.

The CDR3 DNA reads as TGTGCCAGCAGTTTCTTAGATCCGCGTGGCTACACCTTC. Protein: CASSFLDPRGYTF. The chain is built from TRBV6-6 and TRBJ1-2, with D unresolved. CDR1 MNHNY and CDR2 SVGAGI come from the germline V gene (reference sequence). Trimming left V 4 bases short and J 7 bases short, with 13 bases between. CDR3 length: 13 amino acids.

This chain connects TRBV28 to TRBJ2-4, with D perhaps matching TRBD1 (6 bases). The CDR3 consists of 16 residues. V lost 5 bases to trimming and J lost 5 bases, with 19 bases between them. CDR1 MDHEN and CDR2 SYDVKM come from the germline V gene. The CDR3 loop is CASSRQQGVKENIQYF. The CDR3 coding sequence is TGTGCCAGCAGTCGTCAACAGGGCGTGAAAGAAAACATTCAGTACTTC.

The chain carries TRBV5-4 and TRBJ2-3, with D tentatively TRBD2 (7 bases). CDR3 length: 18 amino acids. Germline V gene lookup returns CDR1 SGHNT and CDR2 YYREEE (reference sequence). V was pared by 4 bases and J by 0 bases, with 21 bases between. The CDR3 spells CASSRRGLQLSSTDTQYF. CDR3 sequence (DNA): TGTGCCAGCAGCCGGCGGGGGCTGCAACTTTCTAGCACAGATACGCAGTATTTT. The entire variable domain, with the rest obtained from reference TRBV5-4 and TRBJ2-3, is as follows: ETGVTQSPTHLIKTRGQQVTLRCSSQSGHNTVSWYQQALGQGPQFIFQYYREEENGRGNFPPRFSGLQFPNYSSELNVNALELDDSALYLCASSRRGLQLSSTDTQYFGPGTRLTVL.

This chain links TRBV11-2 with TRBJ2-1; 13 nucleotides match TRBD2. The CDR3 sequence is 19 residues long. J gave up 0 bases and V 4 bases, and 9 bases lay outside the gene matches. CDR1 is SGHAT, CDR2 FQNNGV, per germline. This CDR3 is CASSSGRRTSGGSYNEQFF. CDR3 in DNA: TGTGCCAGCAGCTCGGGTCGGCGGACTAGCGGGGGCTCCTACAATGAGCAGTTCTTC.

The DNA for the CDR3 is TGTGCCAGCAGCTTCTTGAAAGGGCTATCCCTACCCAGCTCCTACGAGCAGTACTTC. Its protein is CASSFLKGLSLPSSYEQYF. The chain carries TRBV7-8 and TRBJ2-7; D call uncertain. The CDR3 totals 19 residues. V lost 3 bases to trimming and J lost 0 bases, with 24 bases between them. CDR1 SGHVS and CDR2 FQNEAQ come from the germline V gene.

V gene TRBV27 combines with J gene TRBJ1-1; 8 bases match TRBD1. CDR3 size: 16 residues. Losses at the gene ends were 3 bases for V and 1 base for J; bases not matched to a gene: 7. Per germline, CDR1 MNHEY and CDR2 SMNVEV (reference sequence). The CDR3 DNA follows: TGTGCCAGCAGTTTGTCAGGGGGCGTCGGGAACACTGAAGCTTTCTTT. Encoded protein: CASSLSGGVGNTEAFF.

The J gene is TRBJ1-4, the V gene TRBV18, with 9 bases that match TRBD1. The CDR3 runs 18 residues. Germline loops: CDR1 KGHSH, CDR2 LQKENI. The trim removed 6 bases at V and 8 bases at J, leaving 19 bases unmatched. The CDR3 sequence is CASSTTRDREIFWEKLFF. Written as DNA, the CDR3 is TGTGCCAGCTCTACCACCCGGGACAGGGAGATTTTTTGGGAAAAACTGTTTTTT.